This T cell receptor (beta chain) was captured in a study of spatial heterogeneity in lung cancer. About the research overall: Consistently, beta-chain sequences turned up in larger numbers than alpha-chain sequences did. The study, taken as a whole, reports: Counts of expanded alpha and beta TCRs within tumors tracked the tumor nonsynonymous mutation count.

Germline assignment: CDR1 PRHDT and CDR2 FYEKMQ (reference sequence). V dropped 1 base and J dropped 5 bases, with 10 bases sitting between them. The CDR3 is 14 residues long. From the 5' RACE reads, TCRdb called clonotypes with MiXCR, one entry per CDR3 protein. The sample holds a few thousand distinct CDR3 sequences, roughly 9% seen once. Documented time point: sample taken at primary tumor resection. Some 72 TRACERx patients with early, untreated non-small cell lung cancer donated samples. This clonotype has ten or more counts. The target antigen is unknown. The sequence came from a male donor with early-stage non-small cell lung cancer. The specimen comprised lung tumor tissue, sampled at surgery. The chain uses TRBV13 and TRBJ2-3; D gene uncertain. CDR3 in amino acids: CASSLARIRDTQYF. The CDR3 bases are TGTGCCAGCAGCTTAGCCAGAATCAGAGATACGCAGTATTTT.